The next 5 T cell receptor beta chains were all read from a single sample in a study of T cells in Graves' hyperthyroidism and ophthalmopathy. The TCR beta CDR3 regions underwent amplification using RNA transcripts as the source. The TCR CDR3 was amplified in a first-round RT-PCR using the HTBI primer set. One entry per CDR3 protein, called by TCRdb with MiXCR from the multiplex PCR reads. The sample includes approximately 590,000 distinct CDR3 sequences, around 42% of them seen just once. The sequencing input was peripheral blood or thyroid tissue (not recorded which). The receptor source for this set is a young woman with Graves' hyperthyroidism.

This chain joins TRBV25-1 and TRBJ1-6; D is perhaps TRBD1 (5 bases). Germline CDR1 reads MGHDK; CDR2 reads SYGVNS. This CDR3 has 15 amino acids. V lost 5 bases and J 11 bases, leaving 19 bases between the germline ends. CDR3 region: CASSLTGTAFPPLHF. CDR3 sequence (DNA): TGTGCCAGCAGTTTAACCGGGACTGCCTTCCCACCCCTCCACTTT.

Remarks on this clonotype: This may come from a read error, since a much larger clone is one base off. The chain carries TRBV2 and TRBJ2-1; 7 nucleotides agree with TRBD1. V gave up 7 bases and J gave up 10 bases; unmatched junction bases: 10. The CDR3 loop spans 13 amino acids. Germline V gene sequence: CDR1 SNHLY, CDR2 FYNNEI. The CDR3 spells CASTDRESYEQFF. The CDR3 bases are TGTGCCAGCACTGACAGGGAATCCTACGAGCAGTTCTTC.

The V and J genes are TRBV24-1 and TRBJ2-7; 14 bases fit TRBD2. Germline V gene sequence: CDR1 KGHDR, CDR2 SFDVKD. Losses at the gene ends were 3 bases for V and 7 bases for J; bases not matched to a gene: 4. The CDR3 sequence is 15 residues long. In DNA form, the CDR3 reads TGTGCCACCAGTGATGGGGGACTAGCGGGAGAAGAGCAGTACTTC. Protein sequence: CATSDGGLAGEEQYF.

Regarding this clonotype: The CDR3 does not end in the conserved phenylalanine or tryptophan, so this is likely a read error. It is unclear where the CDR3 begins or ends on the DNA, so no DNA is shown, and the CDR3 is as TCRdb lists it. The rearrangement uses TRBV7-9 and TRBJ1-3. Germline-derived CDR1 and CDR2 are SEHNR and FQNEAQ (reference sequence). The CDR3 extends over 10 residues, inclusive of both ends. CDR3 sequence reads: CASSLGWENT.

With regard to this clonotype: A junction end diverges from the germline sequence, so it may reflect a read error. The chain couples TRBV7-2 to TRBJ2-5; 10 bases are shared with TRBD2. The length of the CDR3 is 14 residues. Germline loops: CDR1 SGHTA, CDR2 FQGNSA. CDR3 amino acids: CASGGVIEAETQYF. The CDR3 region has the DNA TGCGCCAGCGGGGGGGTTATCGAGGCCGAGACCCAGTACTTC.